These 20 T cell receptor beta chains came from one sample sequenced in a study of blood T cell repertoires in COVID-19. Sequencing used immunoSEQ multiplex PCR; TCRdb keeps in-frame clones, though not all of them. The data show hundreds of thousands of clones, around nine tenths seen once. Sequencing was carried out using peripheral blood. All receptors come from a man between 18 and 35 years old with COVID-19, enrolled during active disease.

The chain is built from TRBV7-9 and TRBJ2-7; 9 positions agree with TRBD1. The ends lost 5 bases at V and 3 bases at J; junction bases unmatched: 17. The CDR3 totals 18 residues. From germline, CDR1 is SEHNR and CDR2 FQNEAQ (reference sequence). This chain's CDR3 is CASSIVGGQGGSIYEQYF. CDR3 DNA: TGTGCCAGCAGCATCGTGGGGGGACAGGGAGGAAGTATCTACGAGCAGTACTTC.

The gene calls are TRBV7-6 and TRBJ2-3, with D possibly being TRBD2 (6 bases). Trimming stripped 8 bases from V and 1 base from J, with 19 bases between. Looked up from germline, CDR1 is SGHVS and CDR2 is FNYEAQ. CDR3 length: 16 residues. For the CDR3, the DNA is TGTGCCAGCCAGGTTCTTAGCGGCCCCGGCACAGATACGCAGTATTTT. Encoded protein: CASQVLSGPGTDTQYF.

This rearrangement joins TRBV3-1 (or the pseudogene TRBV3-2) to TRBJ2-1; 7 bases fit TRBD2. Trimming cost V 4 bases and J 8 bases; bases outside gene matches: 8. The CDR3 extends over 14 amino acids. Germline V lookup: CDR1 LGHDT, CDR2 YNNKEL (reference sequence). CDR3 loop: CASSPRRLADEQFF. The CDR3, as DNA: TGTGCCAGCAGCCCCCGGAGACTAGCAGATGAGCAGTTCTTC.

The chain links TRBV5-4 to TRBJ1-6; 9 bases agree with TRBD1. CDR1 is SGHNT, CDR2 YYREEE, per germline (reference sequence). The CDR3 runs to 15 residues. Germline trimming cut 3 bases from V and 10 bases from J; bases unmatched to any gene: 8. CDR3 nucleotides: TGTGCCAGCAGCTATGGCGGGGACAGGGACTCACCCCTCCACTTT. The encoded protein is CASSYGGDRDSPLHF.

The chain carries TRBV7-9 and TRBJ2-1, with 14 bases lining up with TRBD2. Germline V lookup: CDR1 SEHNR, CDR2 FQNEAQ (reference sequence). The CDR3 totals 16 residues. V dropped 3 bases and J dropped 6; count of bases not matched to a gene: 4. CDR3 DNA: TGTGCCAGCAGCTTCGGAGGGACTAGCGGGAGCAATGAGCAGTTCTTC. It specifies CASSFGGTSGSNEQFF.

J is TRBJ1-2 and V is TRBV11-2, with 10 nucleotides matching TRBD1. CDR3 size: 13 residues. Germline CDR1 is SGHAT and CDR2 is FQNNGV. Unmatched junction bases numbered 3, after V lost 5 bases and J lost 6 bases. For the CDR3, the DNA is TGTGCCAGCAGCCAGGACAGGGGGAATGGCTACACCTTC. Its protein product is CASSQDRGNGYTF.

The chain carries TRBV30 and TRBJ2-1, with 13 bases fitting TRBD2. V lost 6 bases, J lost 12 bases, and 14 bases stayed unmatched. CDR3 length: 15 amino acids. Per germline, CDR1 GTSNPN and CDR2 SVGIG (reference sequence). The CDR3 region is CACYRGLAGEGGQFF. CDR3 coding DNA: TGTGCCTGCTACCGCGGACTAGCGGGAGAGGGGGGGCAGTTCTTC.

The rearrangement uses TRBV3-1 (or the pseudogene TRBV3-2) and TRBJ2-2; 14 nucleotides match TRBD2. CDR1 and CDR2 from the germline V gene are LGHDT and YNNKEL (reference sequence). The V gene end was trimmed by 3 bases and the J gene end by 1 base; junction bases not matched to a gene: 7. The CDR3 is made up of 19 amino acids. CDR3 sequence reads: CASSHNRLAGGLNTGELFF. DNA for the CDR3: TGTGCCAGCAGCCACAACCGACTAGCGGGGGGGCTGAACACCGGGGAGCTGTTTTTT.

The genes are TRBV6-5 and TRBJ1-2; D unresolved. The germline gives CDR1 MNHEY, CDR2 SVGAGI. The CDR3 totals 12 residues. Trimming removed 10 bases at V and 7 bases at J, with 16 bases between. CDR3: CATARSHSGYTF. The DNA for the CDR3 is TGTGCCACCGCCAGGTCCCACAGTGGCTACACCTTC.

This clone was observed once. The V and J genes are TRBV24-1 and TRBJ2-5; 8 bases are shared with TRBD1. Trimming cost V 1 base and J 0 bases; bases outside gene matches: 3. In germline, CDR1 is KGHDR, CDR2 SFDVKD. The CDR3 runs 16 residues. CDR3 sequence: CATSDFDRGYQETQYF. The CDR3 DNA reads TGTGCCACCAGTGATTTTGACAGGGGTTACCAAGAGACCCAGTACTTC.

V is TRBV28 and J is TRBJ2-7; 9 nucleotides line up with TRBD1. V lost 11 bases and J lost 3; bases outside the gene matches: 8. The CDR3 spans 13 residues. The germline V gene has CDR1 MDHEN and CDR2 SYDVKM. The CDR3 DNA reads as TGTGCCGCCAGCTGGGGACAGGGCTACGAGCAGTACTTC. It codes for CAASWGQGYEQYF.

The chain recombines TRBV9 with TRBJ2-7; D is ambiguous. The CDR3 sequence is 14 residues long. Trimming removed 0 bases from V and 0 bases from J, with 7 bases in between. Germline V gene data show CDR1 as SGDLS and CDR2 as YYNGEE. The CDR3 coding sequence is TGTGCCAGCAGCGTAGGTAGGAGCTCCTACGAGCAGTACTTC. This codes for CASSVGRSSYEQYF.

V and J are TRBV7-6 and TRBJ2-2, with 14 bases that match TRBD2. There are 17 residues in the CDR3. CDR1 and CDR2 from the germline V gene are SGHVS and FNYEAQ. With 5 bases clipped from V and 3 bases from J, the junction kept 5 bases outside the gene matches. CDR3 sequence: CASSPGLAGGDTGELFF. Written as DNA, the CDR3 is TGTGCCAGCAGCCCCGGACTAGCGGGAGGCGACACCGGGGAGCTGTTTTTT.

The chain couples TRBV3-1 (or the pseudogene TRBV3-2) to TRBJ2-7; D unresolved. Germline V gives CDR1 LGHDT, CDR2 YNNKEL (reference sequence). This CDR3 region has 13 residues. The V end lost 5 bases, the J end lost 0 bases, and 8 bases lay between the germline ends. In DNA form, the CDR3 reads TGTGCCAGCAGCGCCCACAGCTCCTACGAGCAGTACTTC. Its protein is CASSAHSSYEQYF.

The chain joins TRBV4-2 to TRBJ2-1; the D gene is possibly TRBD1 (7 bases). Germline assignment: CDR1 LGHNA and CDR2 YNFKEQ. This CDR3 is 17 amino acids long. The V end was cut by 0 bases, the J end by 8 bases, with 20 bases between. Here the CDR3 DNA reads TGTGCCAGCAGCCAAGATTTATTGGGACAGCGGGCTGATGAGCAGTTCTTC. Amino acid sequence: CASSQDLLGQRADEQFF.

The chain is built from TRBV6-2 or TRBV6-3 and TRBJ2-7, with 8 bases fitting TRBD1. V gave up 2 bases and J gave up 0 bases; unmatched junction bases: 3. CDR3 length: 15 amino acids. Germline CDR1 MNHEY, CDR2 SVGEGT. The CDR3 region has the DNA TGTGCCAGCAGTTACCCCGGGACAGGCTCCTACGAGCAGTACTTC. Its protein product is CASSYPGTGSYEQYF.

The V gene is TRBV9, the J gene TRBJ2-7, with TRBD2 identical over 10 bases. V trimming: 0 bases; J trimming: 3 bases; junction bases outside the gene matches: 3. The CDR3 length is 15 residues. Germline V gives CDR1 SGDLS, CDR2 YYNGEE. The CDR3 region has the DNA TGTGCCAGCAGCGTAGATCCTAGCGGGAGCTACGAGCAGTACTTC. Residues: CASSVDPSGSYEQYF.

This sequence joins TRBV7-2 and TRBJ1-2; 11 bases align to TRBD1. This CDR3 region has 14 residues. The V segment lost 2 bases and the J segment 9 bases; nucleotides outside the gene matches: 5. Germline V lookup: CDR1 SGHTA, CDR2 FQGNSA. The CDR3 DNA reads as TGTGCCAGCAGCTTAACCGGACAGGGGGCCAGCTACACCTTC. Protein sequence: CASSLTGQGASYTF.

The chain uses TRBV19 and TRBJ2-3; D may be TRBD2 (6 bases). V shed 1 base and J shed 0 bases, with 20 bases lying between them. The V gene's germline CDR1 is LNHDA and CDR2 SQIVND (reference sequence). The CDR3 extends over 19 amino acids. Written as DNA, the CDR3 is TGTGCCAGTAGTATAGTGACCGGGGCGTGGGGGACTAGCACAGATACGCAGTATTTT. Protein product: CASSIVTGAWGTSTDTQYF.

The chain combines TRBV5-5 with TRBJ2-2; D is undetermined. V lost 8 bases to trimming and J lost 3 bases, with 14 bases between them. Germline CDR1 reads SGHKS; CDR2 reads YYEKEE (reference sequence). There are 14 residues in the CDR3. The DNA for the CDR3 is TGTGCCAGTACGACATTTGTGGACACCGGGGAGCTGTTTTTT. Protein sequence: CASTTFVDTGELFF.